This TCR beta chain was identified during a study of human T cells and chemical hapten exposure. Time point in this sample: patch test 1, 2 weeks after DPC sensitization. Treatment in this sample: therapeutic diphenylcyclopropenone sensitization with weekly scalp DPC. Researchers extracted total RNA from unfractionated whole blood. Library construction involved attaching unique molecular identifiers to individual cDNA molecules, which allowed quantitative, reproducible TCR counting. A single record per CDR3 protein comes from TCRdb applying MiXCR to the RACE reads. Among about 360,000 distinct CDR3 sequences listed, around 7% were seen once. Study results and caveats: Higher patch test scores went with higher counts of PT1 expanded TCRs. Relative to controls, expanded TCRs formed significantly more large CDR3 similarity clusters.

The CDR3 consists of 13 residues. Germline V gene data show CDR1 as SQVTM and CDR2 as ANQGSEA. Trimming removed 5 bases from V and 0 bases from J; junction bases left unmatched: 3. This clonotype was recorded at least ten times. The antigen is undetermined. The V gene is TRBV29-1, the J gene TRBJ1-1; 7 bases align to TRBD1. The sequencing used whole blood, collected in connection with sensitization to the hapten diphenylcyclopropenone (DPC). This sequence originates from a woman aged 18-29 years with alopecia areata. Some clones in this sample may be carry-over from other donors' samples. In DNA form, the CDR3 reads TGCAGCGTTAGGGACAGCATGAACACTGAAGCTTTCTTT. Translated, it gives CSVRDSMNTEAFF.